This T cell receptor beta chain was recovered during a study of cytomegalovirus exposure and HLA in healthy donors. Vbeta (60) and Jbeta (13) primers were used in the PCR. Produced via immunoSEQ multiplex PCR; TCRdb's table is partial and in-frame only. The profile shows about 160,000 clones, under 80% of them singletons. Whole-study results and caveats: Analysis was performed later, and it showed HLA-associated TCR beta chains to be more clonally expanded than equally common others.

CDR1 is SGHRS, CDR2 YFSETQ, per germline. Trimming took off 4 bases at V and 4 bases at J, with 17 bases between the two ends. The CDR3 runs 15 residues. For this clone: Its target is not known.

The specimen was PBMCs. The sequence derives from a man aged 35 to 55 in good health and CMV-seronegative. The J gene is TRBJ1-2, the V gene TRBV5-1; D unclear. CDR3 region: CASSQGRSSPYGYTF. The CDR3 coding sequence is TGCGCCAGCAGCCAAGGCAGGTCCAGCCCCTATGGCTACACCTTC.